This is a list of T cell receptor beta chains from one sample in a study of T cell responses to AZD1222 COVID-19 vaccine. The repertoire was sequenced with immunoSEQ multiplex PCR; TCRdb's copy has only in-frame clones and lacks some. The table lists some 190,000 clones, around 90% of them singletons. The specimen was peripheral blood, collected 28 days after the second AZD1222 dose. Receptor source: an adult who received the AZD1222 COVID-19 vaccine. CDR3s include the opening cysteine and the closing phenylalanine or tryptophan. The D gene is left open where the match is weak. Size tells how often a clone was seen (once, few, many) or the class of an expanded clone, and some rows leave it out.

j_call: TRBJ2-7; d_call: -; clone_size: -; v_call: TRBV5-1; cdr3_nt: TGCGCCAGCAGCCACGGCGGGATAAACGCCTGGGAGCAGTACTTC; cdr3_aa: CASSHGGINAWEQYF
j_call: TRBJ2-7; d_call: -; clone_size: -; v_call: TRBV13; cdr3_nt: TGTGCCAGCAGCTTAGGGGCAGGTAGCTCCTACGAGCAGTACTTC; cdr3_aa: CASSLGAGSSYEQYF
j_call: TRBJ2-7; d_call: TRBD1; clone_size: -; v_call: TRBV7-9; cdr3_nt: TGTGCCAGCAGCTTAGCGGGACAGGGCGCCTACGAGCAGTACTTC; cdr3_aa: CASSLAGQGAYEQYF
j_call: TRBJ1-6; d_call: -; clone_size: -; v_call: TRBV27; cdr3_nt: TGTGCCAGCAGTCCCAGTTCCGGGGCAAATTCACCCCTCCACTTT; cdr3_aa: CASSPSSGANSPLHF
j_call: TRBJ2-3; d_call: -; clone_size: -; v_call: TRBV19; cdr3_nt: TGTGCCAGTAGTATAGCCTCGGTTCGTGATACGCAGTATTTT; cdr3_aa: CASSIASVRDTQYF
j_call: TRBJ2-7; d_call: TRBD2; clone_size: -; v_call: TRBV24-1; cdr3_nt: TGTGCCACCCCGTGGACTAGCGGGTCCTACGAGCAGTACTTC; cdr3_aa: CATPWTSGSYEQYF
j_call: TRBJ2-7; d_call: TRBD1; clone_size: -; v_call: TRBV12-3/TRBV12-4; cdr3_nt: TGTGCCAGCTGCAACAGGGGTTACGAGCAGTACTTC; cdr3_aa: CASCNRGYEQYF
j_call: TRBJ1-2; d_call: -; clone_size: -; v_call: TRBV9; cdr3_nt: TGTGCCAGCAGCAGCAACGTTCGTGAGGGGTACGACTATGGCTACACCTTC; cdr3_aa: CASSSNVREGYDYGYTF
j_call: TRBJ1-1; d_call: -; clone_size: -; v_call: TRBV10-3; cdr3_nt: TGTGCCATCAGTCAGGAGAACACTGAAGCTTTCTTT; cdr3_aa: CAISQENTEAFF
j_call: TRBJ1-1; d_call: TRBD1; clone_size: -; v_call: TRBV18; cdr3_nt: TGTGCCAGCTCACCCTTGTCAGGGGGCACTGAAGCTTTCTTT; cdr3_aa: CASSPLSGGTEAFF
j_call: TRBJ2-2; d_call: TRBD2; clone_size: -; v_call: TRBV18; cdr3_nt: TGTGCCAGCTCACCCATCGCGGGAGGGCGTCTTTTCGGGGAGCTGTTTTTT; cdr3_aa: CASSPIAGGRLFGELFF
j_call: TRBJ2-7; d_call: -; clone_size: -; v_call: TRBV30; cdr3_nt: TGTGCCTTTAAACTCATTTTGGGGGCCTACGAGCAGTACTTC; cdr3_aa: CAFKLILGAYEQYF
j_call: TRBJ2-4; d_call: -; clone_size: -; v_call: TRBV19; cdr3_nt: TGTGCCAGTAGTATTACCCCTCCAGGGGGGGACAAAAACATTCAGTACTTC; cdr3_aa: CASSITPPGGDKNIQYF
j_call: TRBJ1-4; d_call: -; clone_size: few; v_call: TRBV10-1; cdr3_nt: TGCGCCAGCAGAGAAGTCCGGGCATCTAATGAAAAACTGTTTTTT; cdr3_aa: CASREVRASNEKLFF
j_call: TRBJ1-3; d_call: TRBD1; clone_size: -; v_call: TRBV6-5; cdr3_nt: TGTGCCAGCAGTTGGGACAGTCGTGGAAACACCATATATTTT; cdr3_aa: CASSWDSRGNTIYF
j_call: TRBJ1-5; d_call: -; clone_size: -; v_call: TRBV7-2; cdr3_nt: TGTGCCAGCAGCTTGACAGGTCCCAATCAGCCCCAGCATTTT; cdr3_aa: CASSLTGPNQPQHF
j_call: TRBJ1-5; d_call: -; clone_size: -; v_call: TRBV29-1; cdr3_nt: TGCAGCGTTGGTGACGGGGACCATCAGCCCCAGCATTTT; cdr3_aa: CSVGDGDHQPQHF
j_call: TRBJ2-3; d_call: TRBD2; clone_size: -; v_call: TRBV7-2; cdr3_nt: TGTGCCAGCAGCTTAGGGGGCCGGGGGGGAGATACGCAGTATTTT; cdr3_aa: CASSLGGRGGDTQYF
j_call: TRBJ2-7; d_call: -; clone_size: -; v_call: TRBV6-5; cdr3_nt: TGTGCCAGCAGCCGCGACGGATCCTACGAGCAGTACTTC; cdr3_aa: CASSRDGSYEQYF
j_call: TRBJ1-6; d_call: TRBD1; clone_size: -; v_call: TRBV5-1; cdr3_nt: TGCGCCAGCAGCACCGGGACAGAGAATTCACCCCTCCACTTT; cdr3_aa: CASSTGTENSPLHF
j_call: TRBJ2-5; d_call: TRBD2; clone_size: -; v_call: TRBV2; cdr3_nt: TGTGCCAGCAGTGAAGCGCTTCGGGGGGGCCAAGAGACCCAGTACTTC; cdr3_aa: CASSEALRGGQETQYF
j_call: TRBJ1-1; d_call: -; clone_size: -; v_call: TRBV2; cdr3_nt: TGTGCCAGCAGTGGCAAGGGATCGAGCACTGAAGCTTTCTTT; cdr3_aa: CASSGKGSSTEAFF
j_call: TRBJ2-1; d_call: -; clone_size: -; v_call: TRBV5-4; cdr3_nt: TGTGCCAGCAGCGCCCAGGGCCGGGGCAATGAGCAGTTCTTC; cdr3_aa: CASSAQGRGNEQFF
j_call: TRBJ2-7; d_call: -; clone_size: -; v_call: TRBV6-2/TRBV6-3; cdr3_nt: TGTGCCAGCAGTAAAGAACAGGGAGGGAGCTACGAGCAGTACTTC; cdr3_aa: CASSKEQGGSYEQYF
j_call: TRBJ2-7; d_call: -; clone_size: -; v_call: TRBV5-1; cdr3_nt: TGCGCCAGCAGCTTGGGGTTCAAGGAGCAGTACTTC; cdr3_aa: CASSLGFKEQYF
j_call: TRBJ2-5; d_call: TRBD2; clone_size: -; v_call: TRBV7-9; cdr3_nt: TGTGCCAGCACCCCCTATGGCGGGGGGGCTGAAGAGACCCAGTACTTC; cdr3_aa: CASTPYGGGAEETQYF
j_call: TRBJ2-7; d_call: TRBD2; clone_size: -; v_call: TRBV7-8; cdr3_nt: TGTGCCAGCAGCTTAGAAGCGGCTAGCGGGGCTTACGAGCAGTACTTC; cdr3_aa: CASSLEAASGAYEQYF
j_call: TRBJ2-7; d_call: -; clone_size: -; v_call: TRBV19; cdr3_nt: TGTGCCAGTAGTCCAGGACTGCCCTACGAGCAGTACTTC; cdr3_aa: CASSPGLPYEQYF
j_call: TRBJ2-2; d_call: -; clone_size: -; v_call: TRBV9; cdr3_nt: TGTGCCAGCAGCACCCCTTCCCGAACCGGGGAGCTGTTTTTT; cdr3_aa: CASSTPSRTGELFF
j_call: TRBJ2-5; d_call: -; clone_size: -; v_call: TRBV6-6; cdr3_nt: TGTGCCAGCAGAGTCCAGGGTTTGCAAGAGACCCAGTACTTC; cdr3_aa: CASRVQGLQETQYF
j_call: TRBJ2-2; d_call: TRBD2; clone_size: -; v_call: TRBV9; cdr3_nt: TGTGCCAGCAGCCCGACCCAACTAGCGGGGACGAACACCGGGGAGCTGTTTTTT; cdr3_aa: CASSPTQLAGTNTGELFF
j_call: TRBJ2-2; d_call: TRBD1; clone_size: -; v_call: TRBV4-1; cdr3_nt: TGCGCCAGCAGCCATCCCCCGGGACAGGTCCACACCGGGGAGCTGTTTTTT; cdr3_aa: CASSHPPGQVHTGELFF
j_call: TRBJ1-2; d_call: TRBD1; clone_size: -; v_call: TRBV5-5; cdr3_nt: TGTGCCAGCAGCTTTGAGGGGACAGTGATAGCTAACTATGGCTACACCTTC; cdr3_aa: CASSFEGTVIANYGYTF